The clone carrying this T cell receptor (beta chain) showed up just once. Its antigen remains unknown. The sample belongs to a study of lymphopenia after photon versus proton radiotherapy. Study-wide results and caveats: Under photons, naive T cells and diversity fell while effector/memory populations rose.

CDR1 and CDR2 (germline): SGHVS, FQNEAQ. V was trimmed by 1 base and J by 1 base, leaving 8 bases between them. This CDR3 is built from 14 residues. Data came from immunoSEQ multiplex PCR; TCRdb stores just in-frame clones and leaves some out. The profile shows about 30,000 clones, 85% to 95% of them singletons. The chain couples TRBV7-8 to TRBJ2-7; D uncertain. This sample comprised peripheral blood, obtained from a patient treated with photon-based radiotherapy. This receptor was identified in a woman aged 45 to 65 with cholangiocarcinoma. Here the CDR3 reads CASSLGTGSYEQYF. DNA of the CDR3: TGTGCCAGCAGCTTAGGGACGGGTTCCTACGAGCAGTACTTC.